These T cell receptor beta chains were read from a single sample in a study of T cell responses to AZD1222 COVID-19 vaccine. Sequencing was performed with immunoSEQ multiplex PCR; in TCRdb, only in-frame clones are kept and a portion is missing. The sample shows roughly 110,000 clones, 70% to 90% of them seen only once. This specimen consisted of peripheral blood, obtained 28 days after the second AZD1222 dose. Source of these receptors: an adult who received the AZD1222 COVID-19 vaccine. The CDR3 runs from the conserved cysteine through the conserved F or W.

v_call: TRBV5-4
cdr3_aa: CASSLGRTGGAEAFF

v_call: TRBV11-2
cdr3_aa: CASSLQGLRSTGELFF

v_call: TRBV11-2
cdr3_aa: CASNHFTRRDYGYTF

v_call: TRBV5-4
cdr3_aa: CASSLPANYGYTF

v_call: TRBV24-1
cdr3_aa: CATSDPLIGTGGVETQYF

v_call: TRBV7-9
cdr3_aa: CASSLGLYDLSGNTIYF

v_call: TRBV6-5
cdr3_aa: CASSYSIRGSLYGYTF

v_call: TRBV7-9
cdr3_aa: CASSPTLTGGDTQYF

v_call: TRBV28
cdr3_aa: CASNQQGSTEAFF

v_call: TRBV10-2
cdr3_aa: CATTPAGARPDTQYF

v_call: TRBV6-1
cdr3_aa: CASSEDRGDTEAFF

v_call: TRBV28
cdr3_aa: CASRAYTEAFF

v_call: TRBV7-9
cdr3_aa: CASSFLGDNSPLHF

v_call: TRBV28
cdr3_aa: CASRSRGGYHQPQHF

v_call: TRBV9
cdr3_aa: CASSVATDFQETQYF

v_call: TRBV6-5
cdr3_aa: CATQGTRGFNEQFF

v_call: TRBV27
cdr3_aa: CASSLVPGQGNTEAFF

v_call: TRBV27
cdr3_aa: CASSLGRVGELFF

v_call: TRBV28
cdr3_aa: CASSLGFGYEQYF

v_call: TRBV19
cdr3_aa: CASSETGNSYEQYF

v_call: TRBV25-1
cdr3_aa: CASSVIGGYEQYF

v_call: TRBV6-1
cdr3_aa: CASSEATARPTF

v_call: TRBV13
cdr3_aa: CASSLGTREKLFF

v_call: TRBV7-2
cdr3_aa: CASSLTEGFYNEQFF

v_call: TRBV7-9
cdr3_aa: CASSLDQGGYTF

v_call: TRBV2
cdr3_aa: CASSDRGTLNEKLFF

v_call: TRBV7-9
cdr3_aa: CASSSIPGQGALNTEAFF

v_call: TRBV27
cdr3_aa: CASSIWTSGGIYEQYF

v_call: TRBV6-5
cdr3_aa: CASSLQGNQYF

v_call: TRBV27
cdr3_aa: CASGIYSNQPQHF

v_call: TRBV28
cdr3_aa: CASRLQGGVGETQYF

v_call: TRBV5-1
cdr3_aa: CASSLGQGANQPQHF

v_call: TRBV25-1
cdr3_aa: CASREPGYNEQFF